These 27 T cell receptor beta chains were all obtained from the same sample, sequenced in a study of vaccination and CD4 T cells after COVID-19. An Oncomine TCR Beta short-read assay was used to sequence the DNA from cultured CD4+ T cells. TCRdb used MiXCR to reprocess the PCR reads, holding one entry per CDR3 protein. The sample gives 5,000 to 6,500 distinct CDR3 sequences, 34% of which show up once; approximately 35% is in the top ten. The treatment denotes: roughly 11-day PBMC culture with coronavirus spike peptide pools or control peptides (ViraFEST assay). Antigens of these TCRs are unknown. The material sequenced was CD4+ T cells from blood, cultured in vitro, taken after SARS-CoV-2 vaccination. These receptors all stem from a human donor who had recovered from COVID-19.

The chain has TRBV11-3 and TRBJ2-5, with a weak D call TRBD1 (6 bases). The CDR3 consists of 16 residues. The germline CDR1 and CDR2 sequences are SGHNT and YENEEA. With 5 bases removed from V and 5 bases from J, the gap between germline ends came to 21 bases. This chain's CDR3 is CASSSPDRWIGETQYF. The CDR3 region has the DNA TGTGCCAGCAGCAGTCCTGACAGGTGGATCGGTGAGACCCAGTACTTC.

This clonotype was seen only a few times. CDR3 DNA sequence: TGTGCCAGCAGTTTATCCACAGGGGGAGAGACCCAGTACTTC. Translating gives CASSLSTGGETQYF. The chain is built from TRBV28 and TRBJ2-5; 8 bases map to TRBD1. CDR1 is MDHEN and CDR2 is SYDVKM in the germline V gene. J lost 4 bases, V lost 1 base, and 2 bases had no gene match. The length of the CDR3 is 14 residues.

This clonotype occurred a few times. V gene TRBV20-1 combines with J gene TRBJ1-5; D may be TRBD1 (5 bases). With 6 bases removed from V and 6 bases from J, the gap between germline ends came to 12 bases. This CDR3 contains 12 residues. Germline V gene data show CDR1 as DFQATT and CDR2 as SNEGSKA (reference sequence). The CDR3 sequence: CSAVIGVQPQHF. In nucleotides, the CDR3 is TGCAGTGCCGTTATAGGGGTTCAGCCCCAGCATTTT.

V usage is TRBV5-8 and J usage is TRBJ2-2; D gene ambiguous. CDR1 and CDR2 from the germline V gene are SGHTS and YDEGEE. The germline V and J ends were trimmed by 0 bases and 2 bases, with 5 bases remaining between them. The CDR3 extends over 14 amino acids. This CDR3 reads CASSLVQNTGELFF. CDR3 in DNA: TGTGCCAGCAGCTTGGTACAAAACACCGGGGAGCTGTTTTTT.

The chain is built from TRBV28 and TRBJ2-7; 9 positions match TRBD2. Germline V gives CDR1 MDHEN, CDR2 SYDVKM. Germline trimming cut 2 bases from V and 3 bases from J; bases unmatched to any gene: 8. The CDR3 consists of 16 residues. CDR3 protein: CASSLPDLAGNYEQYF. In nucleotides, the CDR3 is TGTGCCAGCAGTTTACCTGATCTAGCGGGAAACTACGAGCAGTACTTC.

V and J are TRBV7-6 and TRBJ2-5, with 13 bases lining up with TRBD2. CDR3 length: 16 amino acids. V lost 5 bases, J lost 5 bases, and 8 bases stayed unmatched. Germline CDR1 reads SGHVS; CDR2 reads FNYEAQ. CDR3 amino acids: CASSLTSGGAWETQYF. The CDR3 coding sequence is TGTGCCAGCAGCCTTACTAGCGGGGGGGCCTGGGAGACCCAGTACTTC. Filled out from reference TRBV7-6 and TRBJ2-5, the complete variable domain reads GAGVSQSPRYKVTKRGQDVALRCDPISGHVSLYWYRQALGQGPEFLTYFNYEAQQDKSGLPNDRFSAERPEGSISTLTIQRTEQRDSAMYRCASSLTSGGAWETQYFGPGTRLLVL.

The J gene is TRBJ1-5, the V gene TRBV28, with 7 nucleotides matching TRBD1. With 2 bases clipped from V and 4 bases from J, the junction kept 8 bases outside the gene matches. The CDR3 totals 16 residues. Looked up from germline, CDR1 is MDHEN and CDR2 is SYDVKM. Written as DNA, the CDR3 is TGTGCCAGCAGTTTACGCAGGGACAGCCCTAATCAGCCCCAGCATTTT. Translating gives CASSLRRDSPNQPQHF.

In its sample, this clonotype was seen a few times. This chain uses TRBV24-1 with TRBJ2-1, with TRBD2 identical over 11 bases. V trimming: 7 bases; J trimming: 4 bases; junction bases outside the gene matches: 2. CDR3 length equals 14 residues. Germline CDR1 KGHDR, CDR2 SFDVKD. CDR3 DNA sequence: TGTGCCACCAGGGGACTAGCGGATTACAATGAGCAGTTCTTC. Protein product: CATRGLADYNEQFF.

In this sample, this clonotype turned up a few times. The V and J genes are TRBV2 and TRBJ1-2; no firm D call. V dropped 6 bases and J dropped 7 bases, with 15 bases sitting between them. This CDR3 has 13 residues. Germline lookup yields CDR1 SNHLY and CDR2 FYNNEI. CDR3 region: CASRMDPRSGYTF. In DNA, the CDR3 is TGTGCCAGCAGGATGGACCCGAGGAGTGGCTACACCTTC.

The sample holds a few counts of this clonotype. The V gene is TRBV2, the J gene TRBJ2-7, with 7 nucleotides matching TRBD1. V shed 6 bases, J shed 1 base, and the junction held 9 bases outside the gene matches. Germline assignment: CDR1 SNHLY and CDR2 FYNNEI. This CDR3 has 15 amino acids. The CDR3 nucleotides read TGTGCCAGCAGGTCCAACCGGGACAGTTCCTACGAGCAGTACTTC. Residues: CASRSNRDSSYEQYF. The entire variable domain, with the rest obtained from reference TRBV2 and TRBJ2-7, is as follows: EPEVTQTPSHQVTQMGQEVILRCVPISNHLYFYWYRQILGQKVEFLVSFYNNEISEKSEIFDDQFSVERPDGSNFTLKIRSTKLEDSAMYFCASRSNRDSSYEQYFGPGTRLTVT.

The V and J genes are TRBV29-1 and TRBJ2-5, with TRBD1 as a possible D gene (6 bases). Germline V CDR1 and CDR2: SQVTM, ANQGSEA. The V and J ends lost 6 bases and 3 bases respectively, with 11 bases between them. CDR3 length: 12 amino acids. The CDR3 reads CSVNRAEETQYF. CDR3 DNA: TGCAGCGTAAACAGGGCCGAAGAGACCCAGTACTTC.

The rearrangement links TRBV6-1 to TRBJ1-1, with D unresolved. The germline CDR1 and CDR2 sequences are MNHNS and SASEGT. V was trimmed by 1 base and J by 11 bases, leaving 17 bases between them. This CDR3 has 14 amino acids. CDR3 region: CASSEDWRAEGAFF. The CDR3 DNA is TGTGCCAGCAGTGAAGACTGGAGGGCTGAAGGGGCTTTCTTT.

CDR3 DNA: TGTGCCACCAGCCCGTCAACGAGGGAAAAACTGTTTTTT. Its translation is CATSPSTREKLFF. The V and J genes are TRBV6-1 and TRBJ1-4; D is unresolved. The V end was cut by 10 bases, the J end by 8 bases, with 17 bases between. Germline CDR1 and CDR2: MNHNS and SASEGT. This CDR3 is built from 13 residues.

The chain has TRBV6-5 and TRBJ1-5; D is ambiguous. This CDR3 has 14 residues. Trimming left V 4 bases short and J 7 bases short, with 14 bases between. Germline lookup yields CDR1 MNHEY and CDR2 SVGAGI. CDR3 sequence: CASSSGTKYQPQHF. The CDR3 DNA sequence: TGTGCCAGCAGTTCAGGCACTAAATACCAGCCCCAGCATTTT.

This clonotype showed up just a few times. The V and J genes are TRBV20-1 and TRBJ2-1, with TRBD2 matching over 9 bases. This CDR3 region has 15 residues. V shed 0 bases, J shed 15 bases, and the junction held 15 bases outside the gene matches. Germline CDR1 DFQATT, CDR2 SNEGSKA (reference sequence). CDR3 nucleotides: TGCAGTGCTAGAGATGGACTAGCGAATCTTCCGCCAATGTTCTTC. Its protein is CSARDGLANLPPMFF.

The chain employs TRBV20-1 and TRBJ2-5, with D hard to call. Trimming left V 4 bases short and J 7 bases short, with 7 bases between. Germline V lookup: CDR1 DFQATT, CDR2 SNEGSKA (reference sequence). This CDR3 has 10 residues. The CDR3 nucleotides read TGCAGTGCTAAAGCAGGGACCCAGTACTTC. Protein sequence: CSAKAGTQYF.

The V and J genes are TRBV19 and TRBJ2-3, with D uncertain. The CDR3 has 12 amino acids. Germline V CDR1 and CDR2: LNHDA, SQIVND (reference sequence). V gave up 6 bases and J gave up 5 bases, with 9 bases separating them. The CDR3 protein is CASRSSGDTQYF. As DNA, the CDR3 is TGTGCCAGTAGGAGCTCGGGAGATACGCAGTATTTT.

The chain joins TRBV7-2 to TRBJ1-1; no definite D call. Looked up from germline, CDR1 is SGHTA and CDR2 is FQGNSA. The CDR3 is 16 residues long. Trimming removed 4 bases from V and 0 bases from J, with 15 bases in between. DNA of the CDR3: TGTGCCAGCAGCTCCCTCCCCGACCGCTTGAACACTGAAGCTTTCTTT. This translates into CASSSLPDRLNTEAFF.

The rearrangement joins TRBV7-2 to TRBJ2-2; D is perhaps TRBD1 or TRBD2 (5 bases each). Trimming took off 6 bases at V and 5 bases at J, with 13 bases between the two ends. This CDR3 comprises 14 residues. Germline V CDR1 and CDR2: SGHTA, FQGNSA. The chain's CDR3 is CASRPTRGTGELFF. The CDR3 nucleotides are TGTGCCAGCAGGCCGACGAGGGGAACCGGGGAGCTGTTTTTT.

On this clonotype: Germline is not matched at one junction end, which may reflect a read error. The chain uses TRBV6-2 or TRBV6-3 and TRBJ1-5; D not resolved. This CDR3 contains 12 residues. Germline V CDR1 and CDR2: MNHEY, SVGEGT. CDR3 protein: CASRNSNQPQRF. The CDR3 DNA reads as TGTGCCAGCAGAAATAGCAATCAGCCCCAGCGTTTT.

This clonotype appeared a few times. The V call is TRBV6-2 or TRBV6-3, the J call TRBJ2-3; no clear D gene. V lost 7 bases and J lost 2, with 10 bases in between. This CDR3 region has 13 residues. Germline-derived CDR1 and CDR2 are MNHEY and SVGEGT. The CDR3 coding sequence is TGTGCCAGCAATACACTCTTCACAGATACGCAGTATTTT. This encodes CASNTLFTDTQYF.

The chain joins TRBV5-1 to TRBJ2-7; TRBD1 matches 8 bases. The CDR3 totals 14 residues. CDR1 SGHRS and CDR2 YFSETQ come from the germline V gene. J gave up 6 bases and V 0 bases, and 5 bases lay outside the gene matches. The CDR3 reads CASSLGDRGLEQYF. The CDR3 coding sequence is TGCGCCAGCAGCTTGGGCGACAGGGGACTCGAGCAGTACTTC. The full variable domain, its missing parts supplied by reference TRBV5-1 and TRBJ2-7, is KAGVTQTPRYLIKTRGQQVTLSCSPISGHRSVSWYQQTPGQGLQFLFEYFSETQRNKGNFPGRFSGRQFSNSRSEMNVSTLELGDSALYLCASSLGDRGLEQYFGPGTRLTVT.

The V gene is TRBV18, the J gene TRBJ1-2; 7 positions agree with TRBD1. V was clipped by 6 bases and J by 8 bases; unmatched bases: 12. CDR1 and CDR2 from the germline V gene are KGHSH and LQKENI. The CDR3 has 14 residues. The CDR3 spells CASSGSGQAEGYTF. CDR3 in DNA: TGTGCCAGCTCCGGTAGTGGACAGGCGGAAGGCTACACCTTC.

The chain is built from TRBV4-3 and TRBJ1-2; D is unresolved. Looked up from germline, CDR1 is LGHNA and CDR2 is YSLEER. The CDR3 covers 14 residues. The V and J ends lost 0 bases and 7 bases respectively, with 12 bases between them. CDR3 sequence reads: CASSQDSGYGGYTF. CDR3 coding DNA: TGCGCCAGCAGCCAAGATAGCGGGTATGGTGGCTACACCTTC.

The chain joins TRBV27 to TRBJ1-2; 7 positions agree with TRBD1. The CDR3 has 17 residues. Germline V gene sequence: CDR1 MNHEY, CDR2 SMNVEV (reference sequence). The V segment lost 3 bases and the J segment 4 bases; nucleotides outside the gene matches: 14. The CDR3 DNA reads TGTGCCAGCAGTTTTGGCCGGGGCGACAGGGCCTCCTATGGCTACACCTTC. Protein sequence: CASSFGRGDRASYGYTF.

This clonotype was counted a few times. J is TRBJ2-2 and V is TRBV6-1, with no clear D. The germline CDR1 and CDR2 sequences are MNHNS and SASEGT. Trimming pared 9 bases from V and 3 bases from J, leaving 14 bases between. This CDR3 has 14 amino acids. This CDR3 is CASTHQVDTGELFF. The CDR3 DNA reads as TGTGCCAGTACCCACCAGGTGGACACCGGGGAGCTGTTTTTT.

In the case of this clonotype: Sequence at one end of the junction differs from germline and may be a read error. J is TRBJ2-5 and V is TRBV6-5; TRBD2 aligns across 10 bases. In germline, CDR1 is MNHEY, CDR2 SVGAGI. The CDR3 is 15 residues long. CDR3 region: CASSSQREGLEAQYF. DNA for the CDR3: TGTGCCAGCAGTTCCCAGCGGGAGGGCCTAGAGGCCCAGTACTTC.